The 4 T cell receptor beta chains below were found in one sample sequenced in a study of blood T cell repertoires in COVID-19. Libraries were prepared by immunoSEQ multiplex PCR; TCRdb keeps only in-frame clonotypes and omits some of them. The data contain about 190,000 clones, about 85% of them singletons. Sequencing input: peripheral blood. Source of these receptors: a woman in her 30s with active or convalescent COVID-19.

The V call is TRBV10-1, the J call TRBJ2-3; 7 bases fit TRBD1. This CDR3 region has 13 residues. The germline gives CDR1 WNHNN, CDR2 SYGVQD (reference sequence). J lost 2 bases, V lost 8 bases, and 4 bases had no gene match. The CDR3 DNA sequence: TGCGCCAGCGGGGACAGCCCCACAGATACGCAGTATTTT. Protein sequence: CASGDSPTDTQYF.

The V gene is TRBV19, the J gene TRBJ1-1, with TRBD1 identical over 7 bases. V lost 8 bases, J lost 8 bases, and 8 bases stayed unmatched. There are 12 residues in the CDR3. Germline V gene lookup returns CDR1 LNHDA and CDR2 SQIVND (reference sequence). The CDR3 DNA reads TGTGCCAGTCGGGACAGACTAACCGAAGCTTTCTTT. Its protein product is CASRDRLTEAFF.

This chain connects TRBV21-1 to TRBJ2-2; whether TRBD1, the table's D call, matches the DNA was not checked. TRBV21-1 is a pseudogene locus. CDR3 size: 15 residues. CDR3 protein: CASSPRDIGTGELFF. CDR3 DNA sequence: TGTGCCAGCAGCCCACGGGACATTGGTACCGGGGAGCTGTTTTTT.

V and J are TRBV6-5 and TRBJ1-3, with D maybe TRBD1 (5 bases). The CDR3 sequence is 15 residues long. Trimming cost V 4 bases and J 0 bases, with 10 bases left between them. Germline V lookup: CDR1 MNHEY, CDR2 SVGAGI. The CDR3 is CASSSDRYSGNTIYF. CDR3 bases: TGTGCCAGCAGTTCAGACAGATACTCTGGAAACACCATATATTTT.